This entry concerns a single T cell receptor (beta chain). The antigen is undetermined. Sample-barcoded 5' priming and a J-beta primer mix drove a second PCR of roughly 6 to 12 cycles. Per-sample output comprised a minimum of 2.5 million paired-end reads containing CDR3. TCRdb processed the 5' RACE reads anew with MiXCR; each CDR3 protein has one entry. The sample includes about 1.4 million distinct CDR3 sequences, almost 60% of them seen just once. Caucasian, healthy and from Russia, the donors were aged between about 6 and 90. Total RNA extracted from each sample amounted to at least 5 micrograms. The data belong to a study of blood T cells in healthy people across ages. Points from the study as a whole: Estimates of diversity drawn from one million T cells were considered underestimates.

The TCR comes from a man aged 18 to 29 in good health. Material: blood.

CDR3 in DNA: TGTGCCAGCAGTGGCCTTGCCCTATCTGGTTCACCCCTCCACTTT. Protein product: CASSGLALSGSPLHF. This chain connects TRBV6-1 to TRBJ1-6, with unresolved D. Between the trimmed V and J ends, which lost 4 bases and 9 bases, there was a span of 16 bases. CDR1 is MNHNS, CDR2 SASEGT, per germline. The CDR3 has 15 residues.